This T cell receptor (beta chain) was sequenced during a study of T-cell reconstitution after alpha-beta-depleted transplantation in children. Unique molecular identifiers were incorporated into the prepared TCRbeta library. TCRdb analysed the PCR reads with MiXCR anew, one entry per CDR3 protein. The sample holds under 300,000 distinct CDR3 sequences, about 9.6% seen once. V dropped 5 bases and J dropped 7; count of bases not matched to a gene: 4. This CDR3 comprises 13 residues. Per germline, CDR1 SEHNR and CDR2 FQNEAQ (reference sequence). This clonotype was observed at least ten times. The chain couples TRBV7-9 to TRBJ2-1, with TRBD1 matching over 8 bases. The clonotype was recovered from a human donor who donated a stem cell graft to a child with SCID. The material was PBMCs from the stem cell graft donor, obtained from the stem cell graft. CDR3 amino acids: CASSRTGMNEQFF. The DNA of the CDR3 is TGTGCCAGCAGCCGGACAGGGATGAATGAGCAGTTCTTC.